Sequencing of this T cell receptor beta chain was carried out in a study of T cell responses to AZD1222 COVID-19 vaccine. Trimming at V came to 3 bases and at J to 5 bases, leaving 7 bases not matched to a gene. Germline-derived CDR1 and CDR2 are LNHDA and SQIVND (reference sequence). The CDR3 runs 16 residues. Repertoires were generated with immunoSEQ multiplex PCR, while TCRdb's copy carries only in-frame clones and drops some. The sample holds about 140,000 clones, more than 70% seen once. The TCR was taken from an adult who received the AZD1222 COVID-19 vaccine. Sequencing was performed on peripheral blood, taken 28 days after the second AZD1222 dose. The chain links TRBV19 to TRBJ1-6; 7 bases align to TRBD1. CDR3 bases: TGTGCCAGTAGTATTCTTGCCAGGGGGAATAATTCACCCCTCCACTTT. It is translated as CASSILARGNNSPLHF.